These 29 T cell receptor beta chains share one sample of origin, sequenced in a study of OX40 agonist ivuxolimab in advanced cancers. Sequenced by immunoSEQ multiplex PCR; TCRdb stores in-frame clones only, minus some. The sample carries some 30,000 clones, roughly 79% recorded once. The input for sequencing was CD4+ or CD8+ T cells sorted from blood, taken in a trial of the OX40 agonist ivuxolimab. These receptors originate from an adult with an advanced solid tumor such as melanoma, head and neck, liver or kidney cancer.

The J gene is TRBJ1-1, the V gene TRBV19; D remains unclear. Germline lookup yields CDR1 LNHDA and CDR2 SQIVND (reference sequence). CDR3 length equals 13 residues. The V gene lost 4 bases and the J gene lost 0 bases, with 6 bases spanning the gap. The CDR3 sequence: CASSRDMNTEAFF. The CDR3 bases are TGTGCCAGTAGTAGAGATATGAACACTGAAGCTTTCTTT.

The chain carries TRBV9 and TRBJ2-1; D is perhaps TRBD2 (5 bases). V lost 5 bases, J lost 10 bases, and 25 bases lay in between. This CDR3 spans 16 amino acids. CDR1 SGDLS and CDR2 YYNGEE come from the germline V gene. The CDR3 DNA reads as TGTGCCAGCAGACGCGAGGAGGACTCCCGGGTTAGGGAGCAGTTCTTC. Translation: CASRREEDSRVREQFF.

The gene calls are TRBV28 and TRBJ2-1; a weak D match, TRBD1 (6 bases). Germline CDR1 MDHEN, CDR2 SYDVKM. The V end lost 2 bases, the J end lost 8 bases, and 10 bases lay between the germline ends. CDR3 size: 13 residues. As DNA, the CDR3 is TGTGCCAGCAGTTTAGAACAGGGCTATGAGCAGTTCTTC. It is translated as CASSLEQGYEQFF.

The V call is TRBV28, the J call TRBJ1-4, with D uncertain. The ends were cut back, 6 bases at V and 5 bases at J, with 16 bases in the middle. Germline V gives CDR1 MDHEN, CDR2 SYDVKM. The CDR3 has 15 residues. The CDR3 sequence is CASREFGQPNEKLFF. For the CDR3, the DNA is TGTGCCAGCAGGGAATTCGGGCAGCCAAATGAAAAACTGTTTTTT. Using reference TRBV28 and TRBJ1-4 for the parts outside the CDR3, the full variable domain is DVKVTQSSRYLVKRTGEKVFLECVQDMDHENMFWYRQDPGLGLRLIYFSYDVKMKEKGDIPEGYSVSREKKERFSLILESASTNQTSMYLCASREFGQPNEKLFFGSGTQLSVL.

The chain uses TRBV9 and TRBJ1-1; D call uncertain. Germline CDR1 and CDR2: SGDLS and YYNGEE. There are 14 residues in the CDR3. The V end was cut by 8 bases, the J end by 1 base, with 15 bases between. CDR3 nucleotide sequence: TGTGCCAGTAGTCGTAGCGGCCCGAACACTGAAGCTTTCTTT. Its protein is CASSRSGPNTEAFF.

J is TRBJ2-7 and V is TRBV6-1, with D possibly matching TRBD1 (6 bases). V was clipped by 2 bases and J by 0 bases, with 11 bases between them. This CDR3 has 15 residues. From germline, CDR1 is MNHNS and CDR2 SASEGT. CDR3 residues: CASSEIPGDSYEQYF. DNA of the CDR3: TGTGCCAGCAGTGAAATTCCAGGGGACTCCTACGAGCAGTACTTC.

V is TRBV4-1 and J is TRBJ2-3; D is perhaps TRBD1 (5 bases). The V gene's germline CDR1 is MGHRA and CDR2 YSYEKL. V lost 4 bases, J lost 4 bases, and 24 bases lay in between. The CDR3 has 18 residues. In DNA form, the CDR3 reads TGCGCCAGCAGCCGTTGGGTGGGTGTCAGGGCCAGTTCAGATACGCAGTATTTT. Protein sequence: CASSRWVGVRASSDTQYF.

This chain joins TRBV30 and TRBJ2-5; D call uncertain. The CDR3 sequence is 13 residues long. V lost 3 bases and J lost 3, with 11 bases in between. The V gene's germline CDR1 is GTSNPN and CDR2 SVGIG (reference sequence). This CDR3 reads CAWSEYSKETQYF. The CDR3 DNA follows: TGTGCCTGGAGCGAGTACTCAAAAGAGACCCAGTACTTC.

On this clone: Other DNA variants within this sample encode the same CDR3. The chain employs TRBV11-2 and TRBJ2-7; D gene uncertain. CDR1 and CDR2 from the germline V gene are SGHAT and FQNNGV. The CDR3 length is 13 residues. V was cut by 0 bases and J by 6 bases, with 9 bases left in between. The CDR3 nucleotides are TGTGCCAGCAGCTTAGAGGGCTTTGGCGAGCAGTACTTC. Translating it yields CASSLEGFGEQYF.

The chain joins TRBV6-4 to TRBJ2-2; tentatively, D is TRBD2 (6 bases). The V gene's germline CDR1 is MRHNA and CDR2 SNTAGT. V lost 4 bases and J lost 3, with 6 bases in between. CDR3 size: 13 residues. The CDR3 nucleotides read TGTGCCAGCAGTGCGGGAGACACCGGGGAGCTGTTTTTT. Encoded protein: CASSAGDTGELFF.

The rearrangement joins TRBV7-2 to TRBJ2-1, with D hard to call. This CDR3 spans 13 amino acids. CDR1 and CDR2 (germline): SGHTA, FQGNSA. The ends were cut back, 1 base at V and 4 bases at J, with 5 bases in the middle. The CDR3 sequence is CASSLGQYNEQFF. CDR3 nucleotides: TGTGCCAGCAGCTTAGGGCAGTACAATGAGCAGTTCTTC.

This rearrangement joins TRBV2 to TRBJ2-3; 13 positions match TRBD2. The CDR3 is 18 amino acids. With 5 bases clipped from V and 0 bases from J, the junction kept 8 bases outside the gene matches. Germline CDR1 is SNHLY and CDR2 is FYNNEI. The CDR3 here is CASSLLAGGPTSTDTQYF. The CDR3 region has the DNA TGTGCCAGCAGTTTACTAGCGGGGGGGCCCACTAGCACAGATACGCAGTATTTT.

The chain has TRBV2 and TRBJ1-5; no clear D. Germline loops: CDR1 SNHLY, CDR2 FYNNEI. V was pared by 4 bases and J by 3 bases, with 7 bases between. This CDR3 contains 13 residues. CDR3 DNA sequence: TGTGCCAGCAGTGGGGAGGTCAATCAGCCCCAGCATTTT. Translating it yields CASSGEVNQPQHF.

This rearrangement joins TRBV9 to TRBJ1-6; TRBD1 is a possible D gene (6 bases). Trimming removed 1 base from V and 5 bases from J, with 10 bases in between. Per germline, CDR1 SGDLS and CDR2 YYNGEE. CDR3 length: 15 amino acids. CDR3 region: CASSVNPGDNSPLHF. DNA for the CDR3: TGTGCCAGCAGCGTAAATCCAGGGGATAATTCACCCCTCCACTTT.

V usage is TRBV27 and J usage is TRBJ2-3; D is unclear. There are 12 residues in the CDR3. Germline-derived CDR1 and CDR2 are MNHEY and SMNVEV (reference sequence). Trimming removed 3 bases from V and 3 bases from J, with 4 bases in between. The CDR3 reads CASSFRTDTQYF. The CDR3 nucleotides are TGTGCCAGCAGTTTTAGGACAGATACGCAGTATTTT.

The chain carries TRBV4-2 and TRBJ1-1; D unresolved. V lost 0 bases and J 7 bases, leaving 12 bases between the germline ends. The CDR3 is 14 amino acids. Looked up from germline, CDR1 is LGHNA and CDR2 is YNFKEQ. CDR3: CASSQESLRREAFF. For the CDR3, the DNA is TGTGCCAGCAGCCAAGAATCCCTGCGTCGTGAAGCTTTCTTT.

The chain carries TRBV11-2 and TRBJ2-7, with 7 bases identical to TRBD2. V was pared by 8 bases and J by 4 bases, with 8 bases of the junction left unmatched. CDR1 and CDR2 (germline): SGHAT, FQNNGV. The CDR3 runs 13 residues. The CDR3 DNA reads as TGTGCCAGCGGGAGGGTAATCGAGTACGAGCAGTACTTC. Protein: CASGRVIEYEQYF.

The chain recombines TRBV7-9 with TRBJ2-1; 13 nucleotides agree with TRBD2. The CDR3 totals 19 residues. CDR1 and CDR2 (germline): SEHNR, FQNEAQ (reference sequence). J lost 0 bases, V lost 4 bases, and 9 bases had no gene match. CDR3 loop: CASSSGTSGDSSSYNEQFF. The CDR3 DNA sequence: TGTGCCAGCAGCTCCGGGACTAGCGGGGACTCGAGCTCCTACAATGAGCAGTTCTTC.

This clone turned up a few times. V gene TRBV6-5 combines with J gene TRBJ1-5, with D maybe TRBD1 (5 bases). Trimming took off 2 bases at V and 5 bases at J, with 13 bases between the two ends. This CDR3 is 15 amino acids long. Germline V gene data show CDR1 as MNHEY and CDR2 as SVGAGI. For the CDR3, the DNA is TGTGCCAGCAGTTACAGTGGGGGGACGGATCAGCCCCAGCATTTT. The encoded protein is CASSYSGGTDQPQHF.

In DNA, the CDR3 is TGTGCCAGTAGTGTACAGGGGAATCCTTACAATGAGCAGTTCTTC. Translated, it gives CASSVQGNPYNEQFF. The chain couples TRBV19 to TRBJ2-1; 7 bases agree with TRBD1. V shed 5 bases, J shed 4 bases, and the junction held 8 bases outside the gene matches. CDR3 length: 15 residues. The germline CDR1 and CDR2 sequences are LNHDA and SQIVND (reference sequence). The variable domain in full, with the rest retrieved from reference TRBV19 and TRBJ2-1, is DGGITQSPKYLFRKEGQNVTLSCEQNLNHDAMYWYRQDPGQGLRLIYYSQIVNDFQKGDIAEGYSVSREKKESFPLTVTSAQKNPTAFYLCASSVQGNPYNEQFFGPGTRLTVL.

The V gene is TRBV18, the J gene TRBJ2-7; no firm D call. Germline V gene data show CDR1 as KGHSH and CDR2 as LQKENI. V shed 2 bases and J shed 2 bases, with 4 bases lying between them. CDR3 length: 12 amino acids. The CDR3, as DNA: TGTGCCAGCTCACCAAGGGCCTACGAGCAGTACTTC. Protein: CASSPRAYEQYF. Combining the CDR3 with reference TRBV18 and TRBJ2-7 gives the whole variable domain NAGVMQNPRHLVRRRGQEARLRCSPMKGHSHVYWYRQLPEEGLKFMVYLQKENIIDESGMPKERFSAEFPKEGPSILRIQQVVRGDSAAYFCASSPRAYEQYFGPGTRLTVT.

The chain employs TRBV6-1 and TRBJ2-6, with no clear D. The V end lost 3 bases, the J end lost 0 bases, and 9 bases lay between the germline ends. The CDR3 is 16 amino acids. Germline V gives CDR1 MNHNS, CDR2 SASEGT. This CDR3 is CASSDPYFSGANVLTF. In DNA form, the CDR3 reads TGTGCCAGCAGTGATCCCTATTTCTCTGGGGCCAACGTCCTGACTTTC.

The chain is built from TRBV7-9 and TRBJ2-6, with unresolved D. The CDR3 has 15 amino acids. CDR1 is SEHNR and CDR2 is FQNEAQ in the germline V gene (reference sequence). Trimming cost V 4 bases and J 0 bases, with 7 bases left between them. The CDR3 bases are TGTGCCAGCAGCTCCCAACGCTCTGGGGCCAACGTCCTGACTTTC. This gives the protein CASSSQRSGANVLTF.

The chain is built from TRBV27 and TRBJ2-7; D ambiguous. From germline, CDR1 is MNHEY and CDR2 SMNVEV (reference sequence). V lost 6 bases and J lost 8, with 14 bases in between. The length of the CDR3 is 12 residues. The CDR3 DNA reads TGTGCCAGCAGGACGGGTGGCAGGAAGCAGTACTTC. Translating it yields CASRTGGRKQYF.

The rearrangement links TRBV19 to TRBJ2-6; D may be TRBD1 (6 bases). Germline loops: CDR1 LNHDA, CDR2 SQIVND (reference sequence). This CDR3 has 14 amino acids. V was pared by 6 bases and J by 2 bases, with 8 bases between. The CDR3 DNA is TGTGCCAGTAGACGGGACACTGGGGCCAACGTCCTGACTTTC. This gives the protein CASRRDTGANVLTF.

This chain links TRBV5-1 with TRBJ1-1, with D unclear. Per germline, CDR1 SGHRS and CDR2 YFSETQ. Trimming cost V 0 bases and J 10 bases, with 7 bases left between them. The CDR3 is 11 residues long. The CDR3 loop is CASSLAVGAFF. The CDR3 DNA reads TGCGCCAGCAGCTTGGCCGTCGGAGCTTTCTTT. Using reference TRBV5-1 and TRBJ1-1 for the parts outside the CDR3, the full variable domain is KAGVTQTPRYLIKTRGQQVTLSCSPISGHRSVSWYQQTPGQGLQFLFEYFSETQRNKGNFPGRFSGRQFSNSRSEMNVSTLELGDSALYLCASSLAVGAFFGQGTRLTVV.

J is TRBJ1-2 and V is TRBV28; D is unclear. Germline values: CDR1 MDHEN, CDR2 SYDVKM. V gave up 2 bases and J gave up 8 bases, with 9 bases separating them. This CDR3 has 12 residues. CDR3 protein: CASSLRGLGYTF. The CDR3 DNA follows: TGTGCCAGCAGTTTAAGAGGGCTAGGCTACACCTTC.

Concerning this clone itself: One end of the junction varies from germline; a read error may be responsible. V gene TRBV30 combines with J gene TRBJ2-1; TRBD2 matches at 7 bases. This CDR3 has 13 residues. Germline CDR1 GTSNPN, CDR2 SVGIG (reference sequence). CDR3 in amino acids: CAWDGLDYHEQFF. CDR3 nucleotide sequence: TGTGCCTGGGATGGACTAGACTACCATGAGCAGTTCTTC.

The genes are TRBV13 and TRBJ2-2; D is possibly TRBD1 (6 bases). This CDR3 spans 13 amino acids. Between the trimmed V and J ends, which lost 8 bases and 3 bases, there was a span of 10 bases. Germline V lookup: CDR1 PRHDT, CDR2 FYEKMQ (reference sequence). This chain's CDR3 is CASGQGYTGELFF. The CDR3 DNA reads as TGTGCCAGCGGTCAGGGGTACACCGGGGAGCTGTTTTTT.